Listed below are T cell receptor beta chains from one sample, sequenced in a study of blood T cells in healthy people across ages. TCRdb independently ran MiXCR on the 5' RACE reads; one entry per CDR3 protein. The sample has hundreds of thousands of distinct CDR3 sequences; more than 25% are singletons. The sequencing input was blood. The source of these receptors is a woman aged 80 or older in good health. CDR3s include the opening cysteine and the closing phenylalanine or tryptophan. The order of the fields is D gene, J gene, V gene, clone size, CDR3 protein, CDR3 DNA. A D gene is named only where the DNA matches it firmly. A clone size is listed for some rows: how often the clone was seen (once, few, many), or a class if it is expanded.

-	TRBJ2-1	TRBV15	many	CATSRDVGYNEQFF	TGTGCCACCAGCAGAGATGTGGGTTACAATGAGCAGTTCTTC
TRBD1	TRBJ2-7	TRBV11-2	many	CASSRYEGTAKYEQYF	TGTGCCAGCAGCCGCTATGAGGGGACAGCCAAATACGAGCAGTACTTC
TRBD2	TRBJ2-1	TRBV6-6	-	CASNQGLAGDPEQFF	TGTGCCAGCAACCAGGGACTAGCGGGAGATCCTGAGCAGTTCTTC
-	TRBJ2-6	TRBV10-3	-	CAISGDVSSGANVLTF	TGTGCCATCAGTGGGGACGTAAGCTCTGGGGCCAACGTCCTGACTTTC
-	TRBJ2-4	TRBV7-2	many	CASSSGLGTAKNIQYF	TGTGCCAGCAGCTCAGGCCTTGGGACGGCTAAAAACATTCAGTACTTC
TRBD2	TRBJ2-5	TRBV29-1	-	CSAVPGLAEQKETQYF	TGCAGCGCTGTGCCGGGGCTAGCGGAACAAAAAGAGACCCAGTACTTC
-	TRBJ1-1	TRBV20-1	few	CIAKNSQIRHTEAFF	TGCATAGCGAAGAACAGTCAAATCAGGCACACTGAAGCTTTCTTT
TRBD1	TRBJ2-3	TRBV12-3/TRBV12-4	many	CASSRDRGADTQYF	TGTGCCAGCAGTAGGGACAGGGGCGCAGATACGCAGTATTTT
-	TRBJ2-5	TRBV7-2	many	CASSRGNEQYF	TGTGCCAGCAGCCGGGGCAATGAGCAGTACTTC
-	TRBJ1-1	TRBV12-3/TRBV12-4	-	CASRYRELHTEAFF	TGTGCCAGCAGATACAGGGAATTGCACACTGAAGCTTTCTTT
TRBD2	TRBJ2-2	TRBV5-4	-	CASSLGLAGGPSGELFF	TGTGCCAGCAGCTTAGGACTAGCGGGGGGGCCATCCGGGGAGCTGTTTTTT
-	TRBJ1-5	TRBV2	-	CASRRDISNQPQHF	TGTGCCAGCAGACGAGACATAAGCAATCAGCCCCAGCATTTT
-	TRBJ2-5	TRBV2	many	CASRRSQETQYF	TGTGCCAGCAGACGGTCCCAAGAGACCCAGTACTTC
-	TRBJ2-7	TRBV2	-	CASRGGREQYF	TGCGCCAGCAGGGGGGGACGCGAGCAGTACTTC
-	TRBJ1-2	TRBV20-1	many	CSAESRGVNYGYTF	TGCAGTGCGGAATCCAGGGGAGTCAACTATGGCTACACCTTC
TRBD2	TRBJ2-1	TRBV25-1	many	CASQWGGPYNEQFF	TGTGCCTCGCAGTGGGGAGGGCCCTACAATGAGCAGTTCTTC
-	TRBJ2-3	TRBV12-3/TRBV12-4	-	CASSLRLGTGTQYF	TGTGCCAGCAGTTTAAGGCTCGGAACAGGTACGCAGTATTTT
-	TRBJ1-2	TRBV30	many	CAWRVNYGYTF	TGTGCCTGGAGGGTTAACTATGGCTACACCTTC
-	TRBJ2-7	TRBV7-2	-	CASSLAPLQGYEQYF	TGTGCCAGCAGCTTAGCCCCCCTTCAAGGCTACGAGCAGTACTTC
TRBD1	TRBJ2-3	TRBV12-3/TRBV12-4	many	CASTSTGKSSGQYF	TGTGCCAGCACCTCGACAGGGAAAAGTTCCGGGCAGTATTTT
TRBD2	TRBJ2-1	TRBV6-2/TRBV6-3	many	CASSAGGGAYNEQFF	TGTGCCAGCAGTGCTGGGGGGGGGGCCTACAATGAGCAGTTCTTC
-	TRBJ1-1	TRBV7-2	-	CASSLARTALNTEAFF	TGTGCCAGCAGCTTAGCTCGGACAGCTCTGAACACTGAAGCTTTCTTT
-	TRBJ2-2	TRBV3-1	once	CASSQDMTVRTGELFF	TGTGCCAGCAGCCAAGATATGACAGTTCGCACCGGGGAGCTGTTTTTT
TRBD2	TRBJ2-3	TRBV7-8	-	CASSLLAGPKTSTDTRYF	TGTGCCAGCAGCTTACTAGCGGGGCCGAAAACTAGCACAGATACGCGGTATTTT